The TCR beta chain described here comes from a study of blood T cells in healthy people across ages. Study results and limitations: Researchers said unsorted PBMCs prevented a conclusive naive versus antigen-experienced comparison. Per million T cells, the diversity of TCR beta decreased roughly linearly as age advanced.

From germline, CDR1 is SNHLY and CDR2 FYNNEI. CDR3 length: 12 amino acids. PCR was performed a second time for about 6 to 12 cycles using a sample-barcoded 5' primer and a J-beta primer mix. TCRdb independently ran MiXCR on the 5' RACE reads; one entry per CDR3 protein. The profile shows around 1.5 million distinct CDR3 sequences, around 36% of them singletons. About this clonotype: Its antigen remains unidentified.

The TCR sequence derives from a woman in her thirties in good health. This sequence joins TRBV2 and TRBJ2-5; 7 nucleotides match TRBD1. The end of the DNA aligns better with TRBJ2-7, so the J call may be wrong. Sample: blood. The CDR3, as DNA: TGTGCCAGCAGGGAGAGACAGGGCGAGCAGTACTTC. This encodes CASRERQGEQYF.